This passage covers 28 T cell receptor beta chains from one sample sequenced in a study of cytomegalovirus exposure and HLA in healthy donors. Clones were sequenced by immunoSEQ multiplex PCR, and TCRdb holds only the in-frame ones, with some missing. The sample has under 400,000 clones; approximately 90% are singletons. Sequenced input: PBMCs. These receptors all come from a woman aged 18-30 years in good health and CMV-seronegative.

This clone was seen just once. The V gene is TRBV7-2, the J gene TRBJ2-3; no reliable D call. The CDR3 runs to 15 residues. Germline V CDR1 and CDR2: SGHTA, FQGNSA. Trimming cost V 1 base and J 2 bases, with 10 bases left between them. CDR3 DNA sequence: TGTGCCAGCAGCTTAGTAAGAGGCCCCACAGATACGCAGTATTTT. This encodes CASSLVRGPTDTQYF.

This chain joins TRBV7-9 and TRBJ1-2; no reliable D call. This CDR3 has 14 residues. Germline V gene sequence: CDR1 SEHNR, CDR2 FQNEAQ (reference sequence). With 8 bases removed from V and 4 bases from J, the gap between germline ends came to 17 bases. The CDR3 loop is CASSTEEVPYGYTF. DNA of the CDR3: TGTGCCAGCTCAACAGAGGAGGTGCCCTATGGCTACACCTTC.

The chain recombines TRBV9 with TRBJ1-1; a weak D match, TRBD1 (5 bases). The CDR3 covers 14 residues. CDR1 and CDR2 (germline): SGDLS, YYNGEE. Between the trimmed V and J ends, which lost 0 bases and 3 bases, there was a span of 9 bases. CDR3 bases: TGTGCCAGCAGCGTAGTATTCAGGGACACTGAAGCTTTCTTT. This encodes CASSVVFRDTEAFF.

This chain connects TRBV9 to TRBJ1-4; D unclear. The CDR3 is 12 amino acids. The V gene lost 1 base and the J gene lost 8 bases, with 6 bases spanning the gap. CDR1 is SGDLS, CDR2 YYNGEE, per germline. The CDR3 loop reads CASSVSGEKLFF. CDR3 coding DNA: TGTGCCAGCAGCGTATCGGGGGAAAAACTGTTTTTT.

This clone was observed a few times. The chain is built from TRBV30 and TRBJ1-5; D gene uncertain. Germline values: CDR1 GTSNPN, CDR2 SVGIG (reference sequence). V gave up 0 bases and J gave up 9 bases, with 15 bases separating them. This CDR3 is built from 14 residues. The CDR3 coding sequence is TGTGCCTGGAGTGTAGGGCGAGGGTACAGGCCCCAGCATTTT. Translation: CAWSVGRGYRPQHF.

The rearrangement joins TRBV6-6 to TRBJ1-2; 8 nucleotides line up with TRBD1. Per the germline V gene, CDR1 is MNHNY and CDR2 is SVGAGI (reference sequence). After removal of 6 bases from V and 8 bases from J, the junction contained 14 bases not matched to a gene. The CDR3 is made up of 15 amino acids. The CDR3 region is CASRQGTYRGLGYTF. The CDR3 DNA reads TGTGCCAGCAGACAGGGGACTTACAGGGGGTTAGGCTACACCTTC.

CDR3 amino acids: CASRGGVGIPYEQYF. The DNA of the CDR3 is TGTGCCAGCAGGGGAGGAGTGGGAATCCCCTACGAGCAGTACTTC. This sequence joins TRBV6-9 and TRBJ2-7; TRBD2 is a possible D gene (6 bases). CDR1 and CDR2 (germline): MNHGY, SVAAGI. V lost 6 bases, J lost 2 bases, and 17 bases lay in between. The CDR3 covers 15 residues.

The chain has TRBV28 and TRBJ1-2; 7 bases are shared with TRBD1. CDR3 length: 12 residues. In germline, CDR1 is MDHEN, CDR2 SYDVKM. The trim removed 8 bases at V and 6 bases at J, leaving 6 bases unmatched. Here the CDR3 DNA reads TGTGCCAGCCAGCAGGGGGGAGATGGCTACACCTTC. Translating gives CASQQGGDGYTF.

The chain couples TRBV25-1 to TRBJ2-5; the match to TRBD1 covers 8 bases. Trimming at V came to 4 bases and at J to 5 bases, leaving 9 bases not matched to a gene. There are 15 residues in the CDR3. The germline gives CDR1 MGHDK, CDR2 SYGVNS. In DNA, the CDR3 is TGTGCCAGCAGTGTCGGGACAGGTCTTCGGGAGACCCAGTACTTC. Its protein is CASSVGTGLRETQYF.

The CDR3 loop is CASSLGIGRDTQYF. The CDR3 DNA sequence: TGTGCCAGCAGTTTAGGTATTGGTAGAGATACGCAGTATTTT. The chain couples TRBV28 to TRBJ2-3; D gene uncertain. V was trimmed by 2 bases and J by 5 bases, leaving 11 bases between them. From germline, CDR1 is MDHEN and CDR2 SYDVKM. This CDR3 contains 14 residues.

The J gene is TRBJ2-3, the V gene TRBV18; 11 positions agree with TRBD2. The germline gives CDR1 KGHSH, CDR2 LQKENI. The CDR3 spans 17 residues. The ends lost 2 bases at V and 3 bases at J; junction bases unmatched: 7. DNA for the CDR3: TGTGCCAGCTCACCATCGGGAACTAGCGGGGGTACAGATACGCAGTATTTT. Translated: CASSPSGTSGGTDTQYF.

Note on this clone: The identical CDR3 is also encoded by other nucleotide sequences in the sample. The DNA of the CDR3 is TGCGCCAGCAGCTCGAGTTTCTATGAGCAGTACTTC. This sequence encodes CASSSSFYEQYF. This chain links TRBV5-1 with TRBJ2-7; D unclear. Between the trimmed V and J ends, which lost 3 bases and 7 bases, there was a span of 11 bases. This CDR3 contains 12 residues. CDR1 and CDR2 from the germline V gene are SGHRS and YFSETQ.

This sequence joins TRBV5-1 and TRBJ2-1; 11 bases map to TRBD2. With V trimmed by 2 bases and J by 8 bases, 15 bases remained unmatched. The germline V gene has CDR1 SGHRS and CDR2 YFSETQ. This CDR3 is 18 amino acids long. CDR3 nucleotides: TGCGCCAGCAGCTTCGCTACACTAGCGGGGGTGGTATTTGATGAGCAGTTCTTC. This codes for CASSFATLAGVVFDEQFF.

This clone showed up just once. The chain recombines TRBV5-1 with TRBJ2-2, with unresolved D. Trimming pared 4 bases from V and 5 bases from J, leaving 12 bases between. The CDR3 has 14 residues. Looked up from germline, CDR1 is SGHRS and CDR2 is YFSETQ. CDR3 DNA: TGCGCCAGCAGCGTCTACGGGTCGACCGGGGAGCTGTTTTTT. Its translation: CASSVYGSTGELFF.

The V gene is TRBV5-1, the J gene TRBJ2-2; weak D call: TRBD1 (7 bases). This CDR3 comprises 15 residues. Trimming cost V 3 bases and J 4 bases, with 13 bases left between them. Per the germline V gene, CDR1 is SGHRS and CDR2 is YFSETQ. The CDR3 sequence is CASSSTGEATGELFF. CDR3 sequence (DNA): TGCGCCAGCAGCTCTACAGGGGAGGCCACCGGGGAGCTGTTTTTT.

The chain links TRBV11-2 to TRBJ2-1; 13 nucleotides line up with TRBD2. This CDR3 has 15 residues. V shed 4 bases, J shed 6 bases, and the junction held 3 bases outside the gene matches. Looked up from germline, CDR1 is SGHAT and CDR2 is FQNNGV. CDR3 in DNA: TGTGCCAGCAGCTGGACTAGCGGGAGCCTCAATGAGCAGTTCTTC. The encoded protein is CASSWTSGSLNEQFF.

This clone came up a few times. It may be a read error: a sequence one base away is much more abundant. This chain joins TRBV7-8 and TRBJ1-1; unclear D gene. This CDR3 region has 13 residues. V was cut by 1 base and J by 1 base, with 4 bases left in between. Germline values: CDR1 SGHVS, CDR2 FQNEAQ. The CDR3, as DNA: TGTGCCAGCAGCTTAGAGCCGAACACTGAAGCTTTCTTT. Its translation: CASSLEPNTEAFF.

The chain has TRBV2 and TRBJ1-3, with D perhaps matching TRBD1 (6 bases). Germline V gene data show CDR1 as SNHLY and CDR2 as FYNNEI. The V end was cut by 6 bases, the J end by 8 bases, with 20 bases between. The CDR3 consists of 15 residues. The chain's CDR3 is CASRPLPQGSDTIYF. The CDR3 coding sequence is TGTGCCAGCAGACCACTCCCTCAGGGGTCTGACACCATATATTTT.

This sequence joins TRBV7-2 and TRBJ1-2; D is ambiguous. The V and J ends lost 0 bases and 6 bases respectively, with 8 bases between them. CDR1 is SGHTA, CDR2 FQGNSA, per germline. This CDR3 region has 13 residues. In DNA, the CDR3 is TGTGCCAGCAGCTTAGCGGCAGGAAATGGCTACACCTTC. Encoded protein: CASSLAAGNGYTF.

A word on this clone: The germline gene is not matched at one end of the junction; a read error may be the cause. The J gene is TRBJ2-6, the V gene TRBV18; D is undetermined. The CDR3 loop spans 17 amino acids. Per germline, CDR1 KGHSH and CDR2 LQKENI. The chain's CDR3 is CASSPSILPSWANVLTF. As DNA, the CDR3 is TGTGCCAGCTCACCAAGCATCCTCCCCTCTTGGGCCAACGTCCTGACTTTC.

CDR3 in amino acids: CASSLQGAEAFF. The DNA of the CDR3 is TGTGCCAGCAGCCTCCAGGGGGCAGAAGCTTTCTTT. The chain has TRBV13 and TRBJ1-1, with 8 bases lining up with TRBD1. The germline V gene encodes CDR1 PRHDT and CDR2 FYEKMQ (reference sequence). Trimming removed 5 bases from V and 8 bases from J; junction bases left unmatched: 4. The CDR3 consists of 12 residues. The whole variable domain, filled in from reference TRBV13 and TRBJ1-1, reads AAGVIQSPRHLIKEKRETATLKCYPIPRHDTVYWYQQGPGQDPQFLISFYEKMQSDKGSIPDRFSAQQFSDYHSELNMSSLELGDSALYFCASSLQGAEAFFGQGTRLTVV.

The chain joins TRBV27 to TRBJ1-1, with TRBD1 matching over 11 bases. The germline gives CDR1 MNHEY, CDR2 SMNVEV (reference sequence). V dropped 6 bases and J dropped 9; count of bases not matched to a gene: 12. The CDR3 consists of 15 residues. The CDR3 spells CASSPWGQGGRKAFF. The DNA of the CDR3 is TGTGCCAGCAGCCCCTGGGGACAGGGGGGACGAAAAGCTTTCTTT.

This chain connects TRBV27 to TRBJ2-1; a possible D gene is TRBD2 (6 bases). Trimming cost V 6 bases and J 5 bases, with 17 bases left between them. Per germline, CDR1 MNHEY and CDR2 SMNVEV (reference sequence). The CDR3 consists of 15 residues. CDR3 nucleotides: TGTGCCAGCAGCTCCAGCTTTGCGGGGAACAATGAGCAGTTCTTC. Encoded protein: CASSSSFAGNNEQFF.

V usage is TRBV28 and J usage is TRBJ2-7; 10 positions agree with TRBD2. In germline, CDR1 is MDHEN, CDR2 SYDVKM. This CDR3 region has 15 residues. Losses at the gene ends were 5 bases for V and 4 bases for J; bases not matched to a gene: 8. DNA of the CDR3: TGTGCCAGCAGTAGGACTAGCGGAGGGGGATACGAGCAGTACTTC. Translation gives CASSRTSGGGYEQYF.

The chain combines TRBV6-5 with TRBJ1-3, with D possibly TRBD1 on 5 matching bases. V lost 0 bases and J 4 bases, leaving 7 bases between the germline ends. CDR1 is MNHEY, CDR2 SVGAGI, per germline. This CDR3 contains 14 residues. The CDR3 DNA follows: TGTGCCAGCAGTTACTCGACAGCCGGAAACACCATATATTTT. Protein sequence: CASSYSTAGNTIYF.

The chain has TRBV6-1 and TRBJ1-3; 10 positions agree with TRBD1. J lost 4 bases, V lost 6 bases, and 6 bases had no gene match. This CDR3 has 15 residues. Germline V lookup: CDR1 MNHNS, CDR2 SASEGT. CDR3 DNA: TGTGCCAGCAGGGGGACAGGGGAGGCGGGAAACACCATATATTTT. Protein product: CASRGTGEAGNTIYF.

The CDR3 sequence: CASSGTLTSTDTQYF. In DNA, the CDR3 is TGTGCCAGCAGCGGTACGCTAACTAGCACAGATACGCAGTATTTT. The chain is built from TRBV2 and TRBJ2-3; no reliable D call. Deletions cut 6 bases from V and 0 bases from J, with 13 bases between. CDR1 is SNHLY, CDR2 FYNNEI, per germline. The CDR3 consists of 15 residues.

The chain couples TRBV5-1 to TRBJ2-1; 7 nucleotides align to TRBD2. The CDR3 is 15 residues long. Trimming cost V 1 base and J 6 bases; bases outside gene matches: 7. Per germline, CDR1 SGHRS and CDR2 YFSETQ. As DNA, the CDR3 is TGCGCCAGCAGCTTGTTGTGGGAGGGCCCCAATGAGCAGTTCTTC. Translated, it gives CASSLLWEGPNEQFF.